This T cell receptor beta chain was sequenced during a study of blood T cell repertoires in COVID-19. Study background: Some COVID-19 samples were acute and others convalescent; all came from the United States, Italy and Spain.

In the authors' methods: Reference gene primers were amplified, and this amplification served to estimate nucleated cell counts. This table comes from immunoSEQ multiplex PCR, and its TCRdb copy is limited to in-frame clones, with some not included. V, J and clone size were drawn from that table, and D and trimming were deduced from the DNA. The sample holds about 150,000 clones, over 75% seen once. This clone occurred a few times. V lost 8 bases, J lost 6 bases, and 17 bases lay in between. Germline V gene lookup returns CDR1 ENHRY and CDR2 SYGVKD. The CDR3 runs to 13 residues. What was sequenced was peripheral blood. The chain carries TRBV10-3 and TRBJ2-7; tentatively, D is TRBD2 (6 bases). The sequence derives from a human donor in a cohort sampled during active COVID-19. CDR3 sequence: CAIAGLQGGEQYV. CDR3 in DNA: TGTGCCATCGCCGGCCTCCAGGGAGGCGAGCAGTACGTC.